This T cell receptor beta chain was obtained from a study of cytomegalovirus exposure and HLA in healthy donors. Primers included in the PCR were 60 Vbeta and 13 Jbeta primers. Original processing notes: There were 80 million to 95 million unique TCR beta chains by a later count, and about 12 million of them were shared. Profiled with immunoSEQ multiplex PCR; TCRdb holds only in-frame clones, not every one. V and J calls and clone size are copied from that table; D and trimming were computed from the DNA. The data contain roughly 77,000 clones, about a tenth of them singletons. Germline lookup yields CDR1 SGHDT and CDR2 YYEEEE. V shed 2 bases, J shed 7 bases, and the junction held 9 bases outside the gene matches. The CDR3 is made up of 17 amino acids. This clone was counted only a few times.

The specimen was PBMCs. V is TRBV5-6 and J is TRBJ2-2, with 12 bases that match TRBD2. This sequence originates from a man aged 55 to 70 in good health and CMV-seropositive. This CDR3 is CASSLRLAGVLGGELFF. CDR3 in DNA: TGTGCCAGCAGCTTACGACTAGCGGGAGTTTTGGGCGGGGAGCTGTTTTTT.